This T cell receptor (beta chain) comes out of a study of Ad26.COV2.S vaccination and SARS-CoV-2 variants. Ten or more counts support this clone. Antigen: not known. Treatment noted: some 20 received Ad26.COV2.S at low or high dose, single or two shots; about 5 received placebo; per-sample allocation not given. It was on day 63 after the first vaccine or placebo injection that samples were taken. This table comes from immunoSEQ multiplex PCR, and its TCRdb copy is limited to in-frame clones, with some not included. Counted here are about 420,000 clones, roughly 88% occurring once; the ten biggest clones make up around 3.6%. The study's findings and limits: Breadth measured for non-spike TCRs was similar across vaccine and placebo recipients.

CDR3 length: 16 amino acids. Germline CDR1 is SNHLY and CDR2 is FYNNEI. Trimming cost V 6 bases and J 2 bases; bases outside gene matches: 6. This TCR was sampled from a person between 18 and 59 years old who received the Ad26.COV2.S COVID-19 vaccine or a placebo. The sequencing used peripheral blood, collected in a trial of Ad26.COV2.S vaccine versus placebo. V is TRBV2 and J is TRBJ2-1; TRBD2 aligns across 11 bases. The CDR3: CASRDLAGGTYNEQFF. The CDR3 DNA sequence: TGTGCCAGCAGGGATTTAGCGGGGGGGACCTACAATGAGCAGTTCTTC. The full variable domain, in which reference TRBV2 and TRBJ2-1 provide the parts outside the CDR3, is EPEVTQTPSHQVTQMGQEVILRCVPISNHLYFYWYRQILGQKVEFLVSFYNNEISEKSEIFDDQFSVERPDGSNFTLKIRSTKLEDSAMYFCASRDLAGGTYNEQFFGPGTRLTVL.